Sequencing of this TCR beta chain was carried out in a study of T cells after yellow fever vaccination. Study-wide results and limits: The secondary response peaked faster, at day 5 versus 15, but was weaker.

TCRdb used MiXCR to reprocess the 5' RACE reads, holding one entry per CDR3 protein. Altogether under 550,000 distinct CDR3 sequences are present, 21% being singletons, with the ten largest covering roughly 16%. Concerning this clonotype itself: Its antigen is unknown.

CDR1 and CDR2 (germline): LGHNA, YNFKEQ. The CDR3 sequence is 16 residues long. The ends were cut back, 0 bases at V and 5 bases at J, with 13 bases in the middle. This TCR derives from a man between 18 and 29 years old who received the YFV17D yellow fever vaccine. This specimen consisted of PBMCs, obtained roughly 23 days after the first yellow fever vaccination. This chain joins TRBV4-2 and TRBJ1-4; D remains ambiguous. The CDR3 protein is CASSQDTGRSNEKLFF. The CDR3 region has the DNA TGTGCCAGCAGCCAAGATACCGGCAGATCGAATGAAAAACTGTTTTTT.